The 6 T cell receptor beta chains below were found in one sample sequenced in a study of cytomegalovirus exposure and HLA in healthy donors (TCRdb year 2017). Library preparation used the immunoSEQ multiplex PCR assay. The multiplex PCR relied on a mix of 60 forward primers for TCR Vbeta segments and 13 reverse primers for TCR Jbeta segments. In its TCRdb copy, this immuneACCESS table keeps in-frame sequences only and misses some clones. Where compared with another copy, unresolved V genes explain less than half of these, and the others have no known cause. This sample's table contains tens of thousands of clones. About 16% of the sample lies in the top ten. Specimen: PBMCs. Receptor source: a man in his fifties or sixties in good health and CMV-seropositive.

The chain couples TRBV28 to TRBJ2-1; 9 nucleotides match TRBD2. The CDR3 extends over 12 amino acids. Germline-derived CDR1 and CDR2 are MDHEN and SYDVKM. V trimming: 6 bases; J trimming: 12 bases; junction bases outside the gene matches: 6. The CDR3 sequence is CASSLAGVGQFF. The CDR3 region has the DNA TGTGCCAGCAGCTTAGCGGGAGTGGGGCAGTTCTTC. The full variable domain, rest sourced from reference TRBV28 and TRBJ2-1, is DVKVTQSSRYLVKRTGEKVFLECVQDMDHENMFWYRQDPGLGLRLIYFSYDVKMKEKGDIPEGYSVSREKKERFSLILESASTNQTSMYLCASSLAGVGQFFGPGTRLTVL.

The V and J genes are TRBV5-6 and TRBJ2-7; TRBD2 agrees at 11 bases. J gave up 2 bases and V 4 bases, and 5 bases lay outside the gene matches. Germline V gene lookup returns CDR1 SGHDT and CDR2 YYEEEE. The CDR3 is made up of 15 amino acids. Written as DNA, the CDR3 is TGTGCCAGCAGCACCGGGACTAGCGGTGCCTACGAGCAGTACGTC. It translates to CASSTGTSGAYEQYV.

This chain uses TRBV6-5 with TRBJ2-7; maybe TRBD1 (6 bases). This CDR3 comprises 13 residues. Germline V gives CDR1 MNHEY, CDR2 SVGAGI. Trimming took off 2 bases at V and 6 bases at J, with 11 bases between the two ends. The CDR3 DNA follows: TGTGCCAGCAGTTACGAGGGGGAGCGCGAGCAGTACTTC. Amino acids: CASSYEGEREQYF.

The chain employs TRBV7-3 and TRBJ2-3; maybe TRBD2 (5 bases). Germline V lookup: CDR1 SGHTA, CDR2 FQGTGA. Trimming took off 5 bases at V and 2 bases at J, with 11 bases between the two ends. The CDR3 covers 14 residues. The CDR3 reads CASSPAGSTDTQYF. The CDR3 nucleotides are TGTGCCAGCAGCCCTGCGGGCTCCACAGATACGCAGTATTTT.

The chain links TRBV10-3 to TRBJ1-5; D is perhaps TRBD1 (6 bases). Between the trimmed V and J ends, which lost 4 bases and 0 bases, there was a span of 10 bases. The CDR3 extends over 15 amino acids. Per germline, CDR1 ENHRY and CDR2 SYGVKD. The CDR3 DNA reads TGTGCCATCAGTGCCGGGACAAATAGCAATCAGCCCCAGCATTTT. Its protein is CAISAGTNSNQPQHF.

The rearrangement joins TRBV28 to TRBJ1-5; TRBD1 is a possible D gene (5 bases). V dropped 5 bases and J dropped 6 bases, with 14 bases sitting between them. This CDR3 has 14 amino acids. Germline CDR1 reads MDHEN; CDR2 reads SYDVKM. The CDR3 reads CASSRGGVTQPQHF. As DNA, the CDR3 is TGTGCCAGCAGTCGCGGGGGGGTCACTCAGCCCCAGCATTTT.